This TCR beta chain was obtained from a study of blood T cell repertoires in COVID-19. Study summary: The origin of the acute and convalescent COVID-19 samples was the United States, Italy and Spain. T cells, B-cell-depleted T cells, or PBMCs supplied cDNA or gDNA.

Enrollment of patients from Seattle took place during active infection, with longitudinal follow-up. Per the authors' pipeline: Reference gene primer amplification gave estimated nucleated cell counts. The protocol was immunoSEQ multiplex PCR, while the TCRdb copy is restricted to in-frame clones and leaves out a portion. V and J calls and clone size are as listed in that table; D and trimming were resolved from the DNA. Of about 310,000 clones in the sample, roughly 89% were seen once. Germline lookup yields CDR1 SGHRS and CDR2 YFSETQ. The CDR3 runs to 15 residues. Trimming left V 3 bases short and J 4 bases short, with 17 bases between.

Sequenced material: peripheral blood. The chain uses TRBV5-1 and TRBJ2-7, with TRBD1 as a possible D gene (6 bases). This receptor was identified in a woman aged 40 to 55 with COVID-19, enrolled during active disease. This CDR3 reads CASSSGQVGAYEQYF. Written as DNA, the CDR3 is TGCGCCAGCAGCTCGGGACAAGTCGGGGCGTACGAGCAGTACTTC.